This T cell receptor (beta chain) emerged from a study of lymphopenia after photon versus proton radiotherapy. In this sample, this clone turned up a few times. TCRdb keeps only in-frame clones here, not all; method: immunoSEQ multiplex PCR. Among more than 11,000 clones listed, 82% were seen once. Germline assignment: CDR1 GTSNPN and CDR2 SVGIG (reference sequence). This CDR3 is 14 amino acids long. Trimming shortened V by 2 bases and J by 5 bases, and 14 bases separated the two germline ends. This specimen was peripheral blood, taken from a patient treated with photon-based radiotherapy. The J gene is TRBJ2-3, the V gene TRBV30, with a tentative D call TRBD2 (7 bases). The TCR sequence derives from a middle-aged man with gastric cancer. The CDR3 loop is CAWSRGGGGDTQYF. CDR3 nucleotides: TGTGCCTGGAGTCGAGGAGGGGGGGGAGATACGCAGTATTTT.